Listed below are T cell receptor beta chains from one sample, sequenced in a study of blood T cell repertoires in COVID-19. TCRdb's copy holds only in-frame clones and misses some; the assay was immunoSEQ multiplex PCR. Of 250,000 to 300,000 clones in the sample, 85% to 90% are singletons; the top ten hold approximately 12%. Specimen: peripheral blood. The receptors were gathered from a woman in her thirties with COVID-19, enrolled during active disease. The CDR3 runs from the conserved cysteine through the conserved F or W. D genes are given only for firm matches. Clone sizes are given selectively: once, few, many, or a class where the clone is expanded.

j_call clone_size cdr3_length d_call v_call cdr3_nt cdr3_aa
TRBJ2-3 NA 15 TRBD2 TRBV11-2 TGTGCCAGCAGCTCTACGGGGGGTAAGACAGATACGCAGTATTTT CASSSTGGKTDTQYF
TRBJ2-3 NA 18 TRBD1 TRBV7-8 TGTGCCAGCAGCTTTTTCGCCGCCCGACAGGGCAGCACAGATACGCAGTATTTT CASSFFAARQGSTDTQYF
TRBJ1-5 NA 13 TRBD1 TRBV11-2 TGTGCCAGCAGCTTTGACAGGGATCAGCCCCAGCATTTT CASSFDRDQPQHF
TRBJ2-7 NA 12 TRBD2 TRBV28 TGTGCCAGCTCGATATGGGGGACTACTCAGTACTTC CASSIWGTTQYF
TRBJ2-1 NA 13 TRBD2 TRBV5-6 TGTGCCAGCAGCATCGGGGGGTACAATGAGCAGTTCTTC CASSIGGYNEQFF
TRBJ1-2 NA 15 TRBD1 TRBV7-8 TGTGCCAGCAGCCCACGGGACAGGGCGAACTATGGCTACACCTTC CASSPRDRANYGYTF
TRBJ2-5 NA 15 TRBD2 TRBV5-5 TGTGCCAGCAGCTCTACTAGCGGGGGGAAAGAGACCCAGTACTTC CASSSTSGGKETQYF
TRBJ2-3 once 20 NA TRBV3-1/TRBV3-2 TGTGCCAGCAGCCAAGAGGTGATGAGCGAGGAAGTTTCTAGCACAGATACGCAGTATTTT CASSQEVMSEEVSSTDTQYF
TRBJ1-2 NA 13 NA TRBV15 TGTGCCACCAGCAGACCACAGGGAAATGGCTACACCTTC CATSRPQGNGYTF
TRBJ2-7 NA 14 TRBD1 TRBV27 TGTGCCAGCAGTTATGGGACAGGGGGTTTTGAGCAGTACTTC CASSYGTGGFEQYF
TRBJ1-2 once 16 NA TRBV28 TGTGCCAGCAGTTCCGTACAGAGACAATCTAACTATGGCTACACCTTC CASSSVQRQSNYGYTF
TRBJ1-1 NA 14 NA TRBV7-6 TGTGCCAGCAGCTCACCTGGGGGGGAAACTGAAGCTTTCTTT CASSSPGGETEAFF
TRBJ2-7 NA 11 NA TRBV6-5 TGTGCCAGCCCATTCGGGTACGAGCAGTACTTC CASPFGYEQYF
TRBJ2-1 once 17 TRBD1 TRBV11-3 TGTGCCAGCAGCCCCAACAGGGGCCACCTCTCCTACAATGAGCAGTTCTTC CASSPNRGHLSYNEQFF
TRBJ2-5 once 13 NA TRBV5-1 TGCGCCAGCAGCTTGGGAGGTGGAGAGACCCAGTACTTC CASSLGGGETQYF
TRBJ1-5 NA 15 NA TRBV7-2 TGTGCCAGCAGCTTAGTAGGGGGGGCAAATCAGCCCCAGCATTTT CASSLVGGANQPQHF
TRBJ1-6 NA 14 NA TRBV13 TGTGCCAGCAGCTTATCGGGTGATAATTCACCCCTCCACTTT CASSLSGDNSPLHF
TRBJ2-7 once 14 NA TRBV5-5 TGTGCCAGCAGCTTCTCAGGGGTCTCCTACGAGCAGTACTTC CASSFSGVSYEQYF
TRBJ1-2 NA 10 NA TRBV5-8 TGTGCCAGCAGCCTCGATGGCTACACCTTC CASSLDGYTF
TRBJ2-7 NA 16 TRBD2 TRBV6-5 TGTGCCAGCAGTTCTCCCGGGACTAGCAATTGGTACGAGCAGTACTTC CASSSPGTSNWYEQYF
TRBJ2-1 NA 14 NA TRBV4-2 TGTGCCAGCAGCCAAGGTCCGGGGAAGGATGAGCAGTTCTTC CASSQGPGKDEQFF
TRBJ2-2 NA 16 TRBD2 TRBV15 TGTGCCACCAGCAGGCTAGCGGGGAGTAACACCGGGGAGCTGTTTTTT CATSRLAGSNTGELFF
TRBJ1-2 NA 15 NA TRBV7-9 TGTGCCCGACGTCCGCCCGAGGGACAACACTATGGCTACACCTTC CARRPPEGQHYGYTF
TRBJ2-2 NA 14 NA TRBV15 TGTGCCACCGCGGGTTGGGATTCATCCGGGGAGCTGTTTTTT CATAGWDSSGELFF
TRBJ2-1 once 15 TRBD2 TRBV4-2 TGTGCCAGCAGCCAAGCTAGGGTAGCGGGGGATAAGCAGTTCTTC CASSQARVAGDKQFF
TRBJ2-5 NA 19 TRBD2 TRBV3-1/TRBV3-2 TGTGCCAGCAGCCCGCACGGGACTAGCGGGGATTTAGGGTGGGAGACCCAGTACTTC CASSPHGTSGDLGWETQYF
TRBJ1-1 NA 15 TRBD1 TRBV5-1 TGCGCCAGCAGCGCGGGACAGGGAGTAGGCACTGAAGCTTTCTTT CASSAGQGVGTEAFF
TRBJ2-7 NA 15 TRBD2 TRBV5-1 TGCGCCAGCAGCTTGGGTTTTGATAGCGGGGTTGGGCAGTACTTC CASSLGFDSGVGQYF
TRBJ2-5 NA 17 TRBD2 TRBV5-4 TGTGCCAGCAGCTTGCCTAGCGGGGGACTGTACCAAGAGACCCAGTACTTC CASSLPSGGLYQETQYF
TRBJ2-7 NA 15 NA TRBV7-2 TGTGCCAGCAGCTTAACGCCTAGCACCTCCTACGAGCAGTACTTC CASSLTPSTSYEQYF